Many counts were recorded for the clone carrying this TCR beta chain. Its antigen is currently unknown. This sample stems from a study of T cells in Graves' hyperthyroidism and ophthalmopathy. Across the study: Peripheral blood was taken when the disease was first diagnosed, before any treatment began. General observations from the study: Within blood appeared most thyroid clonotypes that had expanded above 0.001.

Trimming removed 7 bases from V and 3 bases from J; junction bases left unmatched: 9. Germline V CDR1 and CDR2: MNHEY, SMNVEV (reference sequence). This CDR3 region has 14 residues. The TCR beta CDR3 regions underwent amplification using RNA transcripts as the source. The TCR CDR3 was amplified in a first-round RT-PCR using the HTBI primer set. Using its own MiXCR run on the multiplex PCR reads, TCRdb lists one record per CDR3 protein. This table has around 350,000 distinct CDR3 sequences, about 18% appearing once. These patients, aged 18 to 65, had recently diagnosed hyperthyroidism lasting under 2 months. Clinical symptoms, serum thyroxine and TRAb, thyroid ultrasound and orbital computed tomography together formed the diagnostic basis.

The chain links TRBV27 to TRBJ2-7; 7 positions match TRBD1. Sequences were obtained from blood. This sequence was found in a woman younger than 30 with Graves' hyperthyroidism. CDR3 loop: CASNQRGTDYEQYF. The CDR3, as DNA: TGTGCCAGCAACCAGCGTGGGACAGACTACGAGCAGTACTTC.